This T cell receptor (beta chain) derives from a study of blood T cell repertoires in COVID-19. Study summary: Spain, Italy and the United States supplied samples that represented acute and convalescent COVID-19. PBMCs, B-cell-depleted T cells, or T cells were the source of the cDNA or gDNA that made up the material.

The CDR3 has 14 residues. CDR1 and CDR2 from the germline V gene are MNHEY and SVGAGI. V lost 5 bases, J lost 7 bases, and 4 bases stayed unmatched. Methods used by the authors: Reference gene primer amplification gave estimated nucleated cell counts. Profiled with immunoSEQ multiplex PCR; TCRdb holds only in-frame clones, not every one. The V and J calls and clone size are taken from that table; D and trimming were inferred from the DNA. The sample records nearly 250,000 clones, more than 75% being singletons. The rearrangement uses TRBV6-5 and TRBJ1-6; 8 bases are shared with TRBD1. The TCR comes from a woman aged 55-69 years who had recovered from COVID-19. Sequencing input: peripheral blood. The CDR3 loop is CASSQGAYNSPLHF. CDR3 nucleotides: TGTGCCAGCAGTCAGGGGGCTTACAATTCACCCCTCCACTTT.